One and the same sample provided the 31 T cell receptor beta chains below, sequenced in a study of T cell repertoires in cytomegalovirus infection. One entry per CDR3 protein results from TCRdb running MiXCR on the reads. This repertoire shows 400,000 or so distinct CDR3 sequences, approximately 33% found once; its top ten account for roughly 15%. The sequenced sample was PBMCs. Receptor source: a human donor in good health (CMV status not recorded). Some clones in this sample may be carry-over from other donors' samples.

This clonotype has at least ten counts. This chain connects TRBV25-1 to TRBJ1-4; D ambiguous. Per germline, CDR1 MGHDK and CDR2 SYGVNS. Trimming shortened V by 6 bases and J by 8 bases, and 16 bases separated the two germline ends. The CDR3 consists of 14 residues. CDR3 bases: TGTGCCAGCAGCGTAGAAGGCCCCCGGGAAAAACTGTTTTTT. Translating gives CASSVEGPREKLFF.

This clonotype was detected many times. The CDR3 spells CASSYGQTYGYTF. In DNA form, the CDR3 reads TGTGCCAGCAGCTATGGTCAGACTTATGGCTACACCTTC. The chain joins TRBV7-3 to TRBJ1-2; D is unclear. The CDR3 covers 13 residues. Germline V gives CDR1 SGHTA, CDR2 FQGTGA. Trimming cost V 4 bases and J 5 bases, with 11 bases left between them.

This clonotype occurred once. V usage is TRBV3-1 and J usage is TRBJ2-7, with D perhaps matching TRBD1 or TRBD2 (5 bases each). The germline CDR1 and CDR2 sequences are LGHDT and YNNKEL (reference sequence). This CDR3 comprises 14 residues. Trimming cost V 3 bases and J 4 bases, with 13 bases left between them. This CDR3 reads CASSHPGPSYEQYF. CDR3 nucleotides: TGTGCCAGCAGCCACCCGGGGCCTTCTTACGAGCAGTACTTC.

The V gene is TRBV6-5, the J gene TRBJ1-4; TRBD1 matches 7 bases. The CDR3 spans 16 residues. Germline V gene data show CDR1 as MNHEY and CDR2 as SVGAGI. The trim removed 6 bases at V and 7 bases at J, leaving 14 bases unmatched. CDR3 in DNA: TGTGCCAGCAGAAAAACTTCAGGGGGAAGGGGTGAAAAACTGTTTTTT. The encoded protein is CASRKTSGGRGEKLFF.

The V and J genes are TRBV10-3 and TRBJ1-2, with 7 bases lining up with TRBD1. The CDR3 consists of 12 residues. With 6 bases clipped from V and 8 bases from J, the junction kept 6 bases outside the gene matches. Looked up from germline, CDR1 is ENHRY and CDR2 is SYGVKD. CDR3 sequence: CAIREDRDGYTF. CDR3 nucleotides: TGTGCCATCAGGGAAGACAGGGACGGCTACACCTTC.

This clonotype was recorded a few times. V and J are TRBV24-1 and TRBJ2-2; the match to TRBD2 covers 9 bases. V shed 3 bases and J 3 bases; nucleotides not matched to a gene: 7. The CDR3 is 17 amino acids. Germline CDR1 KGHDR, CDR2 SFDVKD. The CDR3 sequence: CATSDPLAGEDTGELFF. The CDR3, as DNA: TGTGCCACCAGTGATCCCTTAGCGGGGGAGGACACCGGGGAGCTGTTTTTT.

This clonotype occurred a few times. The gene calls are TRBV12-3 or TRBV12-4 and TRBJ2-7; D call uncertain. The CDR3 runs to 14 residues. The ends were cut back, 3 bases at V and 2 bases at J, with 11 bases in the middle. The CDR3 spells CASSLGTDTYEQYF. CDR3 DNA sequence: TGTGCCAGCAGTTTGGGAACGGATACCTACGAGCAGTACTTC.

This clonotype was counted between two and nine times. The genes are TRBV6-1 and TRBJ1-5; TRBD1 matches at 10 bases. CDR1 and CDR2 (germline): MNHNS, SASEGT. The CDR3 is 15 residues long. After removal of 7 bases from V and 5 bases from J, the junction contained 8 bases not matched to a gene. The DNA for the CDR3 is TGTGCCAGCACCGTAACCGGGACAGGGGATCAGCCCCAGCATTTT. It specifies CASTVTGTGDQPQHF.

The rearrangement links TRBV12-3 or TRBV12-4 to TRBJ2-7; unclear D gene. V was clipped by 3 bases and J by 5 bases, with 20 bases between them. The CDR3 is made up of 16 amino acids. CDR3 sequence (DNA): TGTGCCAGCAGTTTCGGGCAGACCCCTCTTGGCGACGAGCAGTACTTC. Its protein product is CASSFGQTPLGDEQYF.

This clonotype was counted a few times. V is TRBV19 and J is TRBJ1-2; 7 bases line up with TRBD1. The CDR3 sequence is 15 residues long. Trimming cost V 4 bases and J 2 bases; bases outside gene matches: 7. Germline V gene sequence: CDR1 LNHDA, CDR2 SQIVND (reference sequence). Here the CDR3 DNA reads TGTGCCAGTAGTAATCCGGGACAGCTAAACTATGGCTACACCTTC. Residues: CASSNPGQLNYGYTF.

This clonotype occurred a few times. The rearrangement links TRBV28 to TRBJ2-1; D unresolved. Between the trimmed V and J ends, which lost 1 base and 0 bases, there was a span of 10 bases. The CDR3 is made up of 16 amino acids. Germline V gene lookup returns CDR1 MDHEN and CDR2 SYDVKM. The CDR3 spells CASSLFGSSSYNEQFF. In DNA, the CDR3 is TGTGCCAGCAGTTTATTTGGCAGCAGCTCCTACAATGAGCAGTTCTTC.

This clonotype was seen more than once but under ten times. The chain uses TRBV10-3 and TRBJ2-1, with 9 bases matching TRBD1. Germline V gene data show CDR1 as ENHRY and CDR2 as SYGVKD. Trimming at V came to 9 bases and at J to 2 bases, leaving 11 bases not matched to a gene. CDR3 length: 16 amino acids. DNA for the CDR3: TGTGCCATAACCTCTGACAGGGGGACTACCTACAATGAGCAGTTCTTC. This sequence encodes CAITSDRGTTYNEQFF.

The sample holds a few counts of this clonotype. This chain joins TRBV6-6 and TRBJ2-7; 7 nucleotides align to TRBD1. J lost 3 bases, V lost 5 bases, and 10 bases had no gene match. Germline CDR1 MNHNY, CDR2 SVGAGI (reference sequence). The CDR3 consists of 15 residues. CDR3 coding DNA: TGTGCCAGCAGTCCGACAGGGCTACTTATCTACGAGCAGTACTTC. Protein sequence: CASSPTGLLIYEQYF.

This clonotype was observed a few times. The chain is built from TRBV11-2 and TRBJ2-1, with D possibly being TRBD2 (7 bases). This CDR3 region has 16 residues. Between the trimmed V and J ends, which lost 7 bases and 4 bases, there was a span of 20 bases. Germline loops: CDR1 SGHAT, CDR2 FQNNGV. The CDR3 region has the DNA TGTGCCAGCAACCGAAGGGGGACTACCCTATACAATGAGCAGTTCTTC. This translates into CASNRRGTTLYNEQFF.

The rearrangement joins TRBV20-1 to TRBJ1-1; D is perhaps TRBD1 (5 bases). The V gene lost 2 bases and the J gene lost 5 bases, with 18 bases spanning the gap. Germline-derived CDR1 and CDR2 are DFQATT and SNEGSKA (reference sequence). The CDR3 sequence is 15 residues long. The CDR3 coding sequence is TGCAGTGCTAGAACCCAGGGTGAGGGAATTACTGAAGCTTTCTTT. Residues: CSARTQGEGITEAFF.

Remarks on this clonotype: At one of its ends the junction is not consistent with the germline gene, which may arise from a read error. This chain uses TRBV7-9 with TRBJ1-4; TRBD1 is a possible D gene (5 bases). This CDR3 has 15 amino acids. Germline CDR1 and CDR2: SEHNR and FQNEAQ (reference sequence). The CDR3 sequence is CASSIGQGRNETLFF. In nucleotides, the CDR3 is TGTGCCAGCAGCATCGGACAAGGAAGAAATGAAACACTGTTTTTT.

This clonotype has at least ten counts. The chain links TRBV24-1 to TRBJ1-2; D is uncertain. The CDR3 is made up of 12 amino acids. Germline CDR1 KGHDR, CDR2 SFDVKD. V lost 0 bases to trimming and J lost 2 bases, with 0 bases between them. The CDR3 nucleotides are TGTGCCACCAGTGATTTGAACTATGGCTACACCTTC. Translation gives CATSDLNYGYTF.

This clonotype has just a few counts. The J gene is TRBJ1-2, the V gene TRBV12-3 or TRBV12-4; a possible D gene is TRBD1 (5 bases). V was trimmed by 6 bases and J by 3 bases, leaving 11 bases between them. The CDR3 has 13 residues. The CDR3 sequence is CASSLGGDYGYTF. In nucleotides, the CDR3 is TGTGCCAGCAGCCTCGGGGGAGACTATGGCTACACCTTC.

V and J are TRBV7-9 and TRBJ2-1; D call uncertain. The V end lost 6 bases, the J end lost 6 bases, and 18 bases lay between the germline ends. CDR3 size: 15 residues. CDR1 and CDR2 from the germline V gene are SEHNR and FQNEAQ (reference sequence). CDR3 sequence reads: CASSSGSSPTNEQFF. CDR3 bases: TGTGCCAGCAGTTCCGGATCCAGTCCGACCAATGAGCAGTTCTTC.

The chain employs TRBV4-2 and TRBJ1-1, with TRBD1 identical over 7 bases. Germline lookup yields CDR1 LGHNA and CDR2 YNFKEQ. The V segment lost 4 bases and the J segment 4 bases; nucleotides outside the gene matches: 12. The CDR3 is 16 residues long. The CDR3 bases are TGTGCCAGCAGCCGCCCTAAGGGACAGACGGGCACTGAAGCTTTCTTT. This encodes CASSRPKGQTGTEAFF.

The sample holds a few counts of this clonotype. This rearrangement joins TRBV28 to TRBJ2-3; TRBD2 aligns across 11 bases. V was pared by 6 bases and J by 2 bases, with 7 bases of the junction left unmatched. Germline assignment: CDR1 MDHEN and CDR2 SYDVKM. The CDR3 has 16 residues. The CDR3 DNA is TGTGCCAGCAGCTTAGGGACTAGCGGTTTCACAGATACGCAGTATTTT. Amino acids: CASSLGTSGFTDTQYF.

Ten or more counts support this clonotype. The chain links TRBV7-8 to TRBJ1-4; perhaps TRBD1 as D (6 bases). The CDR3 has 16 amino acids. Germline values: CDR1 SGHVS, CDR2 FQNEAQ. V gave up 0 bases and J gave up 5 bases, with 13 bases separating them. Here the CDR3 reads CASSLARQASNEKLFF. In DNA, the CDR3 is TGTGCCAGCAGCTTAGCGAGACAGGCGTCGAATGAAAAACTGTTTTTT.

DNA for the CDR3: TGTGCCAGCAGCTCAGGTGAAGCGGGGGGGCGTGAGCAGTACTTC. This sequence encodes CASSSGEAGGREQYF. V usage is TRBV12-3 or TRBV12-4 and J usage is TRBJ2-7; 10 nucleotides align to TRBD2. The trim removed 6 bases at V and 7 bases at J, leaving 12 bases unmatched. This CDR3 region has 15 residues.

At least ten counts were recorded for this clonotype. The V call is TRBV11-1, the J call TRBJ1-6; D not resolved. Germline V lookup: CDR1 SGHAT, CDR2 FQDESV (reference sequence). V was pared by 0 bases and J by 7 bases, with 16 bases between. The CDR3 runs to 17 residues. The CDR3 bases are TGTGCCAGCAGCTTAGCTCGGACCGCGCCTGAGAATTCACCCCTCCACTTT. It translates to CASSLARTAPENSPLHF.

This clonotype appeared many times. The J gene is TRBJ1-3, the V gene TRBV28; a possible D gene is TRBD1 (5 bases). Germline V gene data show CDR1 as MDHEN and CDR2 as SYDVKM. The CDR3 has 16 amino acids. V dropped 5 bases and J dropped 0 bases, with 14 bases sitting between them. CDR3 loop: CASSPWQGDSGNTIYF. For the CDR3, the DNA is TGTGCCAGCAGTCCATGGCAGGGAGACTCTGGAAACACCATATATTTT.

CDR3 sequence reads: CASSLNLAGGPRQPQHF. As DNA, the CDR3 is TGTGCCAGCAGTTTAAACCTTGCAGGGGGTCCGCGGCAGCCCCAGCATTTT. V usage is TRBV28 and J usage is TRBJ1-5; 7 bases are a match to TRBD1. Germline V lookup: CDR1 MDHEN, CDR2 SYDVKM. There are 17 residues in the CDR3. The junction had 14 bases not matched to a gene; V was cut back by 2 bases and J by 7 bases.

This chain links TRBV19 with TRBJ1-5, with no clear D. This CDR3 is built from 15 residues. Germline CDR1 and CDR2: LNHDA and SQIVND (reference sequence). V was cut by 6 bases and J by 0 bases, with 12 bases left in between. The CDR3, as DNA: TGTGCCAGTAGATCGAAGGGTGTTAGCAATCAGCCCCAGCATTTT. It specifies CASRSKGVSNQPQHF.

This clonotype was picked up many times. The J gene is TRBJ2-7, the V gene TRBV7-2; TRBD2 is a possible D gene (7 bases). V was pared by 7 bases and J by 0 bases, with 13 bases between. CDR1 is SGHTA and CDR2 is FQGNSA in the germline V gene. The CDR3 extends over 14 amino acids. The CDR3 loop is CASTGGPSSYEQYF. CDR3 sequence (DNA): TGTGCCAGCACCGGGGGGCCGAGCTCCTACGAGCAGTACTTC.

This clonotype came up a few times. The chain couples TRBV11-2 to TRBJ1-2; D unresolved. CDR3 length equals 11 residues. CDR1 and CDR2 (germline): SGHAT, FQNNGV. Trimming took off 5 bases at V and 8 bases at J, with 9 bases between the two ends. This CDR3 reads CASSPGNGYTF. The CDR3, as DNA: TGTGCCAGCAGCCCCGGTAACGGCTACACCTTC. The whole variable domain, filled in from reference TRBV11-2 and TRBJ1-2, reads EAGVAQSPRYKIIEKRQSVAFWCNPISGHATLYWYQQILGQGPKLLIQFQNNGVVDDSQLPKDRFSAERLKGVDSTLKIQPAKLEDSAVYLCASSPGNGYTFGSGTRLTVV.

This clonotype was found many times. The genes are TRBV7-8 and TRBJ1-1, with D perhaps matching TRBD1 (6 bases). The V end was cut by 1 base, the J end by 8 bases, with 8 bases between. The CDR3 has 12 residues. The germline CDR1 and CDR2 sequences are SGHVS and FQNEAQ. CDR3 amino acids: CASSLGDREAFF. The CDR3 DNA follows: TGTGCCAGCAGCTTAGGAGACAGGGAAGCTTTCTTT.

V is TRBV19 and J is TRBJ2-1, with a tentative D call TRBD1 (5 bases). Per the germline V gene, CDR1 is LNHDA and CDR2 is SQIVND (reference sequence). Trimming cost V 7 bases and J 0 bases, with 16 bases left between them. The CDR3 contains 16 residues. DNA of the CDR3: TGTGCCAGTACCCCCATGGGGCGGAGCTCCTACAATGAGCAGTTCTTC. Translating it yields CASTPMGRSSYNEQFF.